This T cell receptor beta chain emerged from a study of T-cell reconstitution after alpha-beta-depleted transplantation in children. Study-level findings and limits: It was surviving recipient T cells and thymic progenitors that gave some patients high TCRbeta diversity at day 60. Several hundred expanded graft clones reportedly gave rise to the alpha-beta T cells present about two months after transplant. At one year after transplant, newly produced T cells mostly accounted for T-cell counts and diversity.

CDR3 length: 13 amino acids. Trimming took 3 bases from V and 5 from J; bases not matched to a gene: 4. CDR1 DFQATT and CDR2 SNEGSKA come from the germline V gene (reference sequence). Unique molecular identifiers were used in preparing the TCRbeta library. TCRdb passed the PCR reads through MiXCR, listing each CDR3 protein once. The sample contains some 450,000 distinct CDR3 sequences, roughly 43% of which appear only once. This clonotype was detected only once. The antigen remains undetermined. The V and J genes are TRBV20-1 and TRBJ2-7, with 10 bases identical to TRBD1. The TCR sequence derives from a girl aged 2 to 9 with aplastic anemia, due to receive a stem cell transplant. This material consisted of PBMCs, taken before TCRalphabeta/CD19-depleted stem cell transplant. This CDR3 is CSASGDRGDEQYF. CDR3 DNA: TGCAGTGCTAGTGGGGACAGGGGAGACGAGCAGTACTTC.